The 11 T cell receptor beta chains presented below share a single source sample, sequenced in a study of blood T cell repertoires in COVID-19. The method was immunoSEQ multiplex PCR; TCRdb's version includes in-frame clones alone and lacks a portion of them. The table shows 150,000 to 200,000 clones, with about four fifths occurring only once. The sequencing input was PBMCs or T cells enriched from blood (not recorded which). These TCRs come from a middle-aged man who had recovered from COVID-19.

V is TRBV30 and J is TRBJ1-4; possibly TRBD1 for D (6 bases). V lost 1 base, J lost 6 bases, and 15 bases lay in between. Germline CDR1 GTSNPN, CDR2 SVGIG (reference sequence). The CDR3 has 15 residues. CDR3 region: CAWSGVWQGYEKLFF. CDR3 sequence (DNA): TGTGCCTGGAGTGGGGTGTGGCAGGGGTATGAAAAACTGTTTTTT.

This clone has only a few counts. CDR3 loop: CASSRTGGSNQPQHF. The CDR3 DNA reads as TGTGCCAGCAGTCGGACAGGGGGTAGCAATCAGCCCCAGCATTTT. V and J are TRBV6-2 or TRBV6-3 and TRBJ1-5; 10 positions agree with TRBD1. The CDR3 has 15 amino acids. The V and J ends lost 5 bases and 0 bases, in that order; junction bases with no gene match: 1. Germline CDR1 and CDR2: MNHEY and SVGEGT.

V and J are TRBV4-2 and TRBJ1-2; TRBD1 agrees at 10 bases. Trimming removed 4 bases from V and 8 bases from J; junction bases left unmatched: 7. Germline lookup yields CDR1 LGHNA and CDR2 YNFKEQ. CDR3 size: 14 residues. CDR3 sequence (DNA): TGTGCCAGCAGCCTAGAGGACAGGGGGGTAGGCTACACCTTC. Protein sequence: CASSLEDRGVGYTF.

DNA for the CDR3: TGCGCCAGCAGCCTAGCGGGAGACACCTACAATGAGCAGTTCTTC. It encodes CASSLAGDTYNEQFF. The rearrangement uses TRBV5-1 and TRBJ2-1, with 10 bases identical to TRBD2. Germline V gives CDR1 SGHRS, CDR2 YFSETQ. The CDR3 is made up of 15 amino acids. After removal of 4 bases from V and 2 bases from J, the junction contained 3 bases not matched to a gene.

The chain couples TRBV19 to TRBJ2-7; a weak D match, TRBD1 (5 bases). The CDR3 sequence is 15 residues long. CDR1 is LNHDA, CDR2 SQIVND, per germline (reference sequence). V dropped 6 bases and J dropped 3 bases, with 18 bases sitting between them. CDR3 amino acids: CASRGQGANYYEQYF. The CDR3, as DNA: TGTGCCAGTAGGGGTCAGGGCGCCAACTACTACGAGCAGTACTTC.

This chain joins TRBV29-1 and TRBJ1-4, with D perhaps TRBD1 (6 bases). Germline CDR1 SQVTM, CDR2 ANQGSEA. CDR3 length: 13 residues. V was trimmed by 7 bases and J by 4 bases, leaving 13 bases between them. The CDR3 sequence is CSAKDSFNEKLFF. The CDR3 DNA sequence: TGCAGCGCTAAGGACAGTTTTAATGAAAAACTGTTTTTT.

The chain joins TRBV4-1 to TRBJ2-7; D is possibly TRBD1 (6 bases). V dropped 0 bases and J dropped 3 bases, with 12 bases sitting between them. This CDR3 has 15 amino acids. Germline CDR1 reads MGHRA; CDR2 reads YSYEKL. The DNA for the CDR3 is TGCGCCAGCAGCCAAGAACCGACAGGCGTCTACGAGCAGTACTTC. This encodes CASSQEPTGVYEQYF.

The CDR3 region is CGSQGRTEAFF. DNA of the CDR3: TGTGGTTCCCAGGGGCGCACTGAAGCTTTCTTT. The chain couples TRBV6-5 to TRBJ1-1; possibly TRBD1 for D (6 bases). The CDR3 is made up of 11 amino acids. Germline V gene lookup returns CDR1 MNHEY and CDR2 SVGAGI.

CDR3 protein: CASSVFEASGGVNTQYF. The CDR3 DNA reads as TGTGCCAGCAGCGTATTTGAGGCTAGCGGGGGGGTAAATACGCAGTATTTT. The chain joins TRBV9 to TRBJ2-3; TRBD2 matches at 12 bases. The junction had 10 bases not matched to a gene; V was cut back by 1 base and J by 7 bases. The CDR3 consists of 17 residues. Looked up from germline, CDR1 is SGDLS and CDR2 is YYNGEE.

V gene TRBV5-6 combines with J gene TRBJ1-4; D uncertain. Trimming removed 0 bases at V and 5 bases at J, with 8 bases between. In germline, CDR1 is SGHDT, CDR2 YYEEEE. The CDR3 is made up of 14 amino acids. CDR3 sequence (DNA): TGTGCCAGCAGCTTGGGCAGGTGGAATGAAAAACTGTTTTTT. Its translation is CASSLGRWNEKLFF.

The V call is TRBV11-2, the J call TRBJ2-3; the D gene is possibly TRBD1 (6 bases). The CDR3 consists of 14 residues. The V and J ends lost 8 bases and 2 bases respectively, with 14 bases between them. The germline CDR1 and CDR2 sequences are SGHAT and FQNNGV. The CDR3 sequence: CASLVDRFTDTQYF. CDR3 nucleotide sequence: TGTGCCAGCCTGGTTGACAGGTTCACAGATACGCAGTATTTT.